A selection of T cell receptor beta chains follows, all from one sample in a study of OX40 agonist ivuxolimab in advanced cancers. The assay was immunoSEQ multiplex PCR, and TCRdb's table has in-frame clones only and misses some. The data hold about 72,000 clones, with about 90% observed a single time. The specimen was CD4+ or CD8+ T cells sorted from blood, collected in a trial of the OX40 agonist ivuxolimab. The receptors originated from an adult with an advanced solid tumor such as melanoma, head and neck, liver or kidney cancer. CDR3s include the opening cysteine and the closing phenylalanine or tryptophan. D genes are given only for firm matches. Expanded clones are given a class, and other clones once, few, many or no size at all.

D: -
J: TRBJ2-2
size: -
V: TRBV28
DNA: TGTGCCAGCAGGCCTCGCCCCCCGGACACCGGGGAGCTGTTTTTT
CDR3: CASRPRPPDTGELFF

D: TRBD2
J: TRBJ2-1
size: -
V: TRBV27
DNA: TGTGCCAGCTGGATAGGGACTAGCGGGAAGTACAATGAGCAGTTCTTC
CDR3: CASWIGTSGKYNEQFF

D: -
J: TRBJ2-4
size: -
V: TRBV28
DNA: TGTGCCAGCAGCCCAGCAGGGGTGGCCAAAAACATTCAGTACTTC
CDR3: CASSPAGVAKNIQYF

D: -
J: TRBJ1-2
size: -
V: TRBV28
DNA: TGTGCCAGCGGCAGGGGTTCCTATGGCTACACCTTC
CDR3: CASGRGSYGYTF

D: -
J: TRBJ2-7
size: -
V: TRBV18
DNA: TGTGCCAGCTCACCACCAGGGCCCCACGAGCAGTACTTC
CDR3: CASSPPGPHEQYF

D: TRBD2
J: TRBJ2-1
size: -
V: TRBV18
DNA: TGTGCCAGCTCACATCGGACTAGCGGGGACAATGAGCAGTTCTTC
CDR3: CASSHRTSGDNEQFF

D: -
J: TRBJ2-7
size: -
V: TRBV4-1
DNA: TGCGCCAGCAGCCAAGATGACAGGTTTAGCTCCTACGAGCAGTACTTC
CDR3: CASSQDDRFSSYEQYF

D: -
J: TRBJ1-4
size: -
V: TRBV28
DNA: TGTGCCAGCACCCCTTTACCAGGGTTGGCCCCTATCAATGAAAAACTGTTTTTT
CDR3: CASTPLPGLAPINEKLFF

D: -
J: TRBJ2-5
size: -
V: TRBV9
DNA: TGTGCCAGCAGCGTAGGTAACAGCCAAGAGACCCAGTACTTC
CDR3: CASSVGNSQETQYF

D: TRBD1
J: TRBJ1-4
size: few
V: TRBV30
DNA: TGTGCCGTACAGGGGGCGCTGGGTGAAAAACTGTTTTTT
CDR3: CAVQGALGEKLFF

D: -
J: TRBJ1-1
size: few
V: TRBV19
DNA: TGTGCCAGTAGTTCAGGGCTGGGAACTGAAGCTTTCTTT
CDR3: CASSSGLGTEAFF

D: -
J: TRBJ1-2
size: -
V: TRBV2
DNA: TGTGCCAGCAGTCCTGACCAGACAGGTGGACGTGGCTACACCTTC
CDR3: CASSPDQTGGRGYTF

D: TRBD1
J: TRBJ2-4
size: -
V: TRBV5-1
DNA: TGCGCCAGCAGCCCCCGACAGGGGCTAGCCAAAAACATTCAGTACTTC
CDR3: CASSPRQGLAKNIQYF

D: -
J: TRBJ2-2
size: -
V: TRBV9
DNA: TGTGCCAGCAGCGGGGACGGAAACACCGGGGAGCTGTTTTTT
CDR3: CASSGDGNTGELFF

D: -
J: TRBJ1-2
size: -
V: TRBV10-2
DNA: TGCGCCAGCAGTGTCCCGGGGAACGGGTATGGCTACACCTTC
CDR3: CASSVPGNGYGYTF

D: -
J: TRBJ2-7
size: -
V: TRBV21-1
DNA: TGTGCCAGCAGCAGAGGACAGGCCTACGAGCAGTACTTC
CDR3: CASSRGQAYEQYF

D: -
J: TRBJ2-7
size: -
V: TRBV27
DNA: TGTGCCAGCAGTTTATCGAGTGGACCCCGGGCCGAGCAGTACTTC
CDR3: CASSLSSGPRAEQYF